This TCR beta chain was obtained from a study of cytomegalovirus exposure and HLA in healthy donors. Study findings and constraints: Exclusion as indistinguishable affected some V segments, including TRBV6-2 and TRBV6-3.

CDR3 length equals 12 residues. Germline values: CDR1 MNHEY, CDR2 SMNVEV (reference sequence). In the case of this clone: Its matching antigen is unknown. At one end, the junction sequence differs from germline, possibly due to a read error.

With 60 Vbeta and 13 Jbeta primers, the PCR was carried out. Measured with immunoSEQ multiplex PCR; TCRdb has only the in-frame clones, and not every one. The sample carries about 170,000 clones, around 77% recorded once. This sequence joins TRBV27 and TRBJ1-5, with D unresolved. This clonotype originated in a woman aged 50 to 65 in good health and CMV-seropositive. Source material: PBMCs. The CDR3 protein is CASSFTNQPQHF. DNA of the CDR3: TGTGCCAGTAGTTTTACAAATCAGCCCCAGCATTTT.